The text below deals with one T cell receptor beta chain. Its antigen is unknown. No per-base quality is available; no much larger clone lies one base away. The CDR3 sequence holds 15 residues, the cysteine and phenylalanine included. This entry keeps only the CDR3 DNA: 45 bases, framed from base 1. V gives up 8 bases and J gives up 7 bases, and the segment between their germline ends measures 23 bases. Looking up the germline V gene (reference sequence) yields CDR1 GTSNPN and CDR2 SVGIG. The sequencer was an Illumina NovaSeq 6000. cDNA libraries for TCRalpha and TCRbeta were prepared by 5'RACE using constant-segment primers, with sample barcodes and unique molecular identifiers added. Trizol reagent was used to extract RNA from every sample. The libraries were amplified in two PCR steps, and the second step added a second sample barcode and Illumina TruSeq adapters. The libraries were sequenced on an Illumina NovaSeq using 2 x 150 bp paired-end reads. As for the authors' bioinformatics: With migec v1.2.7, reads were demultiplexed and then collapsed into UMI-guided consensus sequences. Using mixcr v2.1.11, the UMI consensuses were aligned to TRA and TRB V and J templates and assembled into clonotypes. Expanded or contracted clonotypes were those called significant by both edgeR and NoisET, with noise models trained on biological replicates. For edgeR calls, a false discovery rate-adjusted p below 0.01 and a log2 fold-change threshold of 1 were applied. As an exploratory analysis of dynamics, PCA with hierarchical clustering was applied to max-normalized trajectories of the 1000 most abundant clonotypes. Separately sequenced CD4+ and CD8+ repertoires were used to assign a CD4 or CD8 phenotype to each responding clone. TCRdb reprocessed the public reads (quality trimming at Q25 with fastp, clone calling with MiXCR) and kept in-frame beta chains. Rows merge per CDR3 protein into single entries with the most common DNA and genes. For this entry, the V and J calls and clone size follow TCRdb and not the study's own pipeline. The table for this sample lists about 190,000 distinct CDR3 sequences; 15% to 20% of them were counted only once. The ten largest account for roughly 2.4% of the sample.

The record originates from a study of T-cell memory formation after mild COVID-19 (dated by TCRdb to about 2021). With regard to the full study: TCR sequence clusters from the two donors were found to be largely donor specific. In two donors, T-cell clones that expanded and contracted after mild COVID-19 were followed by sequencing TCRalpha and TCRbeta repertoires longitudinally. The cohort was made up of two young adult volunteers, one female and one male, who were previously healthy.

Overall study outcomes, separate from this receptor: Contracting CD4+ clones were located mainly in the CM and EM memory subsets, whereas CD8+ clones were found to be enriched in EMRA. The detection of some responding clones in pre-infection memory suggests that pre-existing cross-reactive memory T cells joined the SARS-CoV-2 response. From day 15 to 85, contracting clones showed balanced CD4/CD8 phenotypes, whereas a second wave of clones that expanded from day 15 to 37 leaned towards CD4+. The study covered only a couple of mild cases, and larger cohorts including severe cases with pre-infection samples were considered necessary. The second-wave clones that peaked on day 37 were not confirmed to be SARS-CoV-2 specific.

Ficoll-Paque density gradient centrifugation was used to isolate PBMCs. The sequence joins TRBV30 to TRBJ2-2; the D gene is perhaps TRBD1, on 6 matching bases. The source is an adult woman who had mild COVID-19 (a few samples of this study predate the infection). The sample titles of this study are shuffled in the database, so cell type and time point are left out; the donor was told from shared clones. Sequencing was carried out using PBMCs or a T cell subset sorted from them (not recorded which). The base sequence is TGTGCCGGCCCGCGTGGGGGCGGTTTGGTCGGGGAGCTGTTTTTT. It translates to CAGPRGGGLVGELFF. Joined to the reference TRBV30 and TRBJ2-2 proteins, this CDR3 gives the full variable domain: SQTIHQWPATLVQPVGSPLSLECTVEGTSNPNLYWYRQAAGRGLQLLFYSVGIGQISSEVPQNLSASRPQDRQFILSSKKLLLSDSGFYLCAGPRGGGLVGELFFGEGSRLTVL.